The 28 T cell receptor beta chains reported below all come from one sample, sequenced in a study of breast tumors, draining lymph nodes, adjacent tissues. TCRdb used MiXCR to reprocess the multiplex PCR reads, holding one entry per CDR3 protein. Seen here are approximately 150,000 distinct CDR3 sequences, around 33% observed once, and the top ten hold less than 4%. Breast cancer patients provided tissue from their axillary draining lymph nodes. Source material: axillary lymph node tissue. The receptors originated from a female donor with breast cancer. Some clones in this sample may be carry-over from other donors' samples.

CDR3 in DNA: TGTGCCACCCTAAAGGGGCGAGAGACCCAGTACTTC. Its translation is CATLKGRETQYF. V usage is TRBV12-3 or TRBV12-4 and J usage is TRBJ2-5; possible D gene TRBD1, 5 bases. The V end lost 10 bases, the J end lost 4 bases, and 13 bases lay between the germline ends. The CDR3 loop spans 12 amino acids.

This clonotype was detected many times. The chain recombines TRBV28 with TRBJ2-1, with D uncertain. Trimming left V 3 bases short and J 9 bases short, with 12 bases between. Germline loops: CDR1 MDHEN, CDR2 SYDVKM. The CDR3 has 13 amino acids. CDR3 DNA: TGTGCCAGCAGTTTGGGTCAGCTTGGTGAGCAGTTCTTC. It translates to CASSLGQLGEQFF.

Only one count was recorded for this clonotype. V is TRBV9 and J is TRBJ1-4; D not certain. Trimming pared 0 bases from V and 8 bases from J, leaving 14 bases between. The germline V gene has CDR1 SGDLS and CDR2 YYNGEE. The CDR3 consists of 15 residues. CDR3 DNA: TGTGCCAGCAGCGTAGCTCCTCCAGATCGGGAAAAACTGTTTTTT. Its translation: CASSVAPPDREKLFF.

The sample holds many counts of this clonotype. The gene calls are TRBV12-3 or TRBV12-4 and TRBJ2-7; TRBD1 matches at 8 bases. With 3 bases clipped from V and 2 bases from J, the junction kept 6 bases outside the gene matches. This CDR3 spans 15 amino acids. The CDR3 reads CASSFSDRVTYEQYF. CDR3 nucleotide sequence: TGTGCCAGCAGTTTCTCGGACAGGGTCACCTACGAGCAGTACTTC.

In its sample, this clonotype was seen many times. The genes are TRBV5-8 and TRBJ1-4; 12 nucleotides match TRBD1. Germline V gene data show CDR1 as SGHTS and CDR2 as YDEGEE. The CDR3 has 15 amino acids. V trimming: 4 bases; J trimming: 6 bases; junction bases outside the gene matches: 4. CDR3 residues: CASSLRDRGHEKLFF. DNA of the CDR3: TGTGCCAGCAGCCTGAGGGACAGGGGGCATGAAAAACTGTTTTTT.

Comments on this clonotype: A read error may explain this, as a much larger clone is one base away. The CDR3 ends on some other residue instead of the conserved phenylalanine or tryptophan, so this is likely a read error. As DNA, the CDR3 is TGCAGTGCTAGTCGCTACGAGCAGTACTCC. Protein sequence: CSASRYEQYS. The chain recombines TRBV20-1 with TRBJ2-7; D unclear. Germline CDR1 and CDR2: DFQATT and SNEGSKA (reference sequence). This CDR3 region has 10 residues. The V and J ends lost 3 bases and 3 bases respectively, with 3 bases between them.

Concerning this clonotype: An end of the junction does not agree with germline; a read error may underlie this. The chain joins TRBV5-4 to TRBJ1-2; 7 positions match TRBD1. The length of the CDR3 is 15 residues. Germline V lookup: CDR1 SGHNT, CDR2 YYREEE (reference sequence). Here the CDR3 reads CASSAGRIGGYEQYF. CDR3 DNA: TGTGCCAGCAGCGCAGGTCGGATAGGGGGCTACGAGCAATACTTC.

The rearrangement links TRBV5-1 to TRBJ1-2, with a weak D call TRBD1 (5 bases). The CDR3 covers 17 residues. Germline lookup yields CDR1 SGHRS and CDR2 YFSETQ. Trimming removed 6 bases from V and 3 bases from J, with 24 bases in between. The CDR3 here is CASTLAGDLTRDYGYTF. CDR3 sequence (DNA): TGCGCCAGCACTCTAGCGGGGGACCTTACTAGGGACTATGGCTACACCTTC. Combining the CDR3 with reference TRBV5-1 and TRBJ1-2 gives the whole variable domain KAGVTQTPRYLIKTRGQQVTLSCSPISGHRSVSWYQQTPGQGLQFLFEYFSETQRNKGNFPGRFSGRQFSNSRSEMNVSTLELGDSALYLCASTLAGDLTRDYGYTFGSGTRLTVV.

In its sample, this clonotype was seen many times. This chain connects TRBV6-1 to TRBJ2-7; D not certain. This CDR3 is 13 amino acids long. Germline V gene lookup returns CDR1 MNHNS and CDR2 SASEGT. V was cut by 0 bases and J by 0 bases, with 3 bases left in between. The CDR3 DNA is TGTGCCAGCAGTGAAGCGTACTCCTACGAGCAGTACTTC. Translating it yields CASSEAYSYEQYF.

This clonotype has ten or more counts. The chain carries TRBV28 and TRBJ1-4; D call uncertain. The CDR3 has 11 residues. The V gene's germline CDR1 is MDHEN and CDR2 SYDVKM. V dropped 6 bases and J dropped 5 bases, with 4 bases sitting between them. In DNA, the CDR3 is TGTGCCAGCAGGCGAAATGAAAAACTGTTTTTT. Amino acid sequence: CASRRNEKLFF.

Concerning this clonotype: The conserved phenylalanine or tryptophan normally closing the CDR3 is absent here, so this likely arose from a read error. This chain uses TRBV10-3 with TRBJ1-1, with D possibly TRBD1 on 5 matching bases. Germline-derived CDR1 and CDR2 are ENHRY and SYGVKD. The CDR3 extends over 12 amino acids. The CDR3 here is CASSRGNTEAFL. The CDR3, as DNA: TGTGCCAGCAGTAGGGGGAACACTGAAGCTTTCCTT.

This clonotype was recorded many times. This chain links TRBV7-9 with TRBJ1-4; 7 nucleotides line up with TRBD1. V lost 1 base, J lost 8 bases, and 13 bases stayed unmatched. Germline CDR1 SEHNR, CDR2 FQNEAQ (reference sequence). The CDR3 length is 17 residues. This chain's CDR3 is CASSLVSLRQGGEKLFF. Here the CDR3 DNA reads TGTGCCAGCAGCTTAGTTTCCTTGCGACAGGGAGGGGAAAAACTGTTTTTT.

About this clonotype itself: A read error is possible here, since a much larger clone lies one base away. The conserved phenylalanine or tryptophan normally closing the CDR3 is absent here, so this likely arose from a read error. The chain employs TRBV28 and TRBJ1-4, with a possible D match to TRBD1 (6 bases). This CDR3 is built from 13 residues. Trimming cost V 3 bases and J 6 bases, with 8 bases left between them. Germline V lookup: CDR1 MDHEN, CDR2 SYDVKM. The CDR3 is CASSFEGDEKLFS. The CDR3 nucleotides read TGTGCCAGCAGTTTCGAGGGGGATGAAAAACTGTTTTCT.

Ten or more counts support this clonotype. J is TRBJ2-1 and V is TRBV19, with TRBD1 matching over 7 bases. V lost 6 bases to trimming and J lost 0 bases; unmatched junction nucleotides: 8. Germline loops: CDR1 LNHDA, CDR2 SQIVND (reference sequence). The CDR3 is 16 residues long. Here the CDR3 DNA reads TGTGCCAGTAGGGACAGGTTGACTTACTCCTACAATGAGCAGTTCTTC. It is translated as CASRDRLTYSYNEQFF.

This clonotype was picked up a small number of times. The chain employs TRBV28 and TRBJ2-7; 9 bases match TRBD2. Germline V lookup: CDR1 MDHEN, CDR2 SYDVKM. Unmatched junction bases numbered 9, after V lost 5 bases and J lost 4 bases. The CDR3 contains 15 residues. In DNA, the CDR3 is TGTGCCAGCAGTGGCCTCGGGACTAGCTTGTACGAGCAGTACTTC. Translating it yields CASSGLGTSLYEQYF.

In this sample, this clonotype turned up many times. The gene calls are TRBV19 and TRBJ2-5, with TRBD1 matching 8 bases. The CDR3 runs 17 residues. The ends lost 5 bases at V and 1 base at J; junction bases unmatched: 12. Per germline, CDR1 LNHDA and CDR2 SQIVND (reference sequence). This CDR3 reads CASSVYLNTGGQETQYF. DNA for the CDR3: TGTGCCAGTAGTGTCTATCTCAATACAGGGGGCCAAGAGACCCAGTACTTC.

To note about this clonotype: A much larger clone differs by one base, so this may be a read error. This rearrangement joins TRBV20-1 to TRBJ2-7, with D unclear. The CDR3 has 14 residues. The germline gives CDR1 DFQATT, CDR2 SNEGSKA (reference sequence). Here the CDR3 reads CSARDGRSSSERYF. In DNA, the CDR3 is TGCAGTGCTAGAGATGGGCGGAGCTCCTCCGAGCGGTACTTC.

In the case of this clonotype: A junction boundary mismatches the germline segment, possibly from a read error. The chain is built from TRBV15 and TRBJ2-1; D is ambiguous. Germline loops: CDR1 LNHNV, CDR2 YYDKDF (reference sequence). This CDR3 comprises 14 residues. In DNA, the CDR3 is TGTGCCACCAGCAGCGGTGGATTCTACAATGAGAAGTTCTTC. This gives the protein CATSSGGFYNEKFF.

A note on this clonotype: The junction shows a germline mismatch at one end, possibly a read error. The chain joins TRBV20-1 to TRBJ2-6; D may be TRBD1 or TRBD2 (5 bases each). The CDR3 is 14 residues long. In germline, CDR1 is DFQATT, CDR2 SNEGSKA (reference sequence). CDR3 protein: CSARAGSRATVLTF. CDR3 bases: TGCAGTGCTAGAGCAGGGTCGAGGGCCACCGTCCTGACTTTC.

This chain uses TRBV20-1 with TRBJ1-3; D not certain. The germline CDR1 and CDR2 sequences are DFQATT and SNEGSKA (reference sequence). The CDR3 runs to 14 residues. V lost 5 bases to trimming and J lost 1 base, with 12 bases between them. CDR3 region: CSAPPTGSGNTIYF. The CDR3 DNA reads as TGCAGTGCTCCTCCCACGGGGTCTGGAAACACCATATATTTT.

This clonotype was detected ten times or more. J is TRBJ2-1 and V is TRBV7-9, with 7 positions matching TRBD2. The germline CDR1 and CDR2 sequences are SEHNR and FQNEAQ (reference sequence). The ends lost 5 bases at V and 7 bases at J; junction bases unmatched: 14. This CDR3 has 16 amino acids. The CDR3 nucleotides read TGTGCCAGCAGCCCCCCCGAGCGGGGCCCGCAGAATGAGCAGTTCTTC. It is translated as CASSPPERGPQNEQFF.

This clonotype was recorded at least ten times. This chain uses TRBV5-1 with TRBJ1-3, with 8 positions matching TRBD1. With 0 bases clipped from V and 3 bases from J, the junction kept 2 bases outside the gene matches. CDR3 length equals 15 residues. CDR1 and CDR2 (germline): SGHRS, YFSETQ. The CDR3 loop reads CASSLAGTGGNTIYF. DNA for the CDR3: TGCGCCAGCAGCTTGGCCGGGACAGGTGGAAACACCATATATTTT.

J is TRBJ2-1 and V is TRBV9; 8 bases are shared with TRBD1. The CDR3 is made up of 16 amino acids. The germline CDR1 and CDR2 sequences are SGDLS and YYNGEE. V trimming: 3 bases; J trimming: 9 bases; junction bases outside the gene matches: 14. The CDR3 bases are TGTGCCAGCAGCGCTCAGGGGGCGGTCGGGGGCGGTGAGCAGTTCTTC. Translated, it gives CASSAQGAVGGGEQFF.

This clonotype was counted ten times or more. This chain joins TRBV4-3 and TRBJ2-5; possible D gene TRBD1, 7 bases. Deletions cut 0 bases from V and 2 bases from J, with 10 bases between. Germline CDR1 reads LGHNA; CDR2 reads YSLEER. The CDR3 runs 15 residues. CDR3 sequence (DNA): TGCGCCAGCAGCCAAGACAGGGGGAGGCAAGAGACCCAGTACTTC. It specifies CASSQDRGRQETQYF.

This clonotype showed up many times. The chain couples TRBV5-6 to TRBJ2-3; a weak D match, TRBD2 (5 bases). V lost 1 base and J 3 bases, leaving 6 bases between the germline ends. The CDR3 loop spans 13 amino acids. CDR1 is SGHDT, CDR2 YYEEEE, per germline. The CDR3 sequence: CASSLRGTDTQYF. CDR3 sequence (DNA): TGTGCCAGCAGCTTGCGGGGAACAGATACGCAGTATTTT.

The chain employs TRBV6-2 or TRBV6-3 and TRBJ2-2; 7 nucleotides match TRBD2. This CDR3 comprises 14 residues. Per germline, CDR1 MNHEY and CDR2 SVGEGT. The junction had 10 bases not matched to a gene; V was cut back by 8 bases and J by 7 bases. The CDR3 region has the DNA TGTGCCAGCCGGTCTTGGGGGGGTGGCGGGGAGCTGTTTTTT. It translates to CASRSWGGGGELFF.

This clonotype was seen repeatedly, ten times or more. The CDR3 DNA follows: TGTGCCAGCAAGGGGAGTGCAACTAATGAAAAACTGTTTTTT. Encoded protein: CASKGSATNEKLFF. The V gene is TRBV6-5, the J gene TRBJ1-4, with D possibly TRBD1 on 5 matching bases. V lost 7 bases to trimming and J lost 0 bases, with 9 bases between them. Germline CDR1 MNHEY, CDR2 SVGAGI. CDR3 length equals 14 residues.

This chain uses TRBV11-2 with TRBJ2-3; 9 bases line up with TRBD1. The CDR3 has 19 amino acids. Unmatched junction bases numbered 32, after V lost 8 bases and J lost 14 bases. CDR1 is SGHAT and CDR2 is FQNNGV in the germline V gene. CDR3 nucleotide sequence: TGTGCCAGCGTCAGCCGGACAGGGGTGGCCGGGGAGCTGAGTACATTCCGGTATTTT. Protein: CASVSRTGVAGELSTFRYF.